Below are 25 T cell receptor beta chains sequenced from a single sample in a study of post-analysis software for immune sequencing data. Study-wide findings and caveats: Relative to controls, patients had several TRBV segments at higher frequency, with TRBV5-6, TRBV5-1 and TRBV20-1 among these.

TCR beta libraries were prepared from cDNA with unique molecular identifiers. MiXCR, run by TCRdb on the PCR reads, gives a single entry per CDR3 protein. The sample holds 750,000 to 950,000 distinct CDR3 sequences, 35% to 55% seen once. These receptors have no identified antigens. Sequencing input: blood. These receptor sequences come from a girl between 5 and 17 years old with multiple sclerosis.

The rearrangement joins TRBV7-9 to TRBJ2-1; the D gene is possibly TRBD2 (5 bases). The CDR3 is 13 residues long. Trimming cost V 1 base and J 8 bases, with 9 bases left between them. Germline CDR1 reads SEHNR; CDR2 reads FQNEAQ (reference sequence). The CDR3 spells CASSLVRVDEQFF. The CDR3 bases are TGTGCCAGCAGCTTAGTGAGGGTAGATGAGCAGTTCTTC.

This clonotype has only a few counts. The J gene is TRBJ2-7, the V gene TRBV9; a possible D gene is TRBD2 (5 bases). Germline CDR1 is SGDLS and CDR2 is YYNGEE. The CDR3 length is 14 residues. V was pared by 0 bases and J by 7 bases, with 14 bases between. CDR3 sequence: CASSVDGGPGEQYF. In nucleotides, the CDR3 is TGTGCCAGCAGCGTAGATGGCGGGCCGGGGGAGCAGTACTTC.

J is TRBJ2-7 and V is TRBV20-1; D is unclear. The CDR3 length is 13 residues. Germline CDR1 is DFQATT and CDR2 is SNEGSKA (reference sequence). Deletions cut 5 bases from V and 3 bases from J, with 14 bases between. The CDR3 sequence is CSAEGDTNYEQYF. Written as DNA, the CDR3 is TGCAGTGCTGAAGGCGATACCAACTACGAGCAGTACTTC.

This clonotype was recorded a few times. The chain couples TRBV29-1 to TRBJ2-7; D not resolved. This CDR3 contains 12 residues. Looked up from germline, CDR1 is SQVTM and CDR2 is ANQGSEA. Trimming took 7 bases from V and 4 from J, leaving 14 bases between them. CDR3 amino acids: CSGINDRYEQYF. Written as DNA, the CDR3 is TGCAGCGGGATCAATGATCGGTACGAGCAGTACTTC.

The V call is TRBV29-1, the J call TRBJ2-3; weak D call: TRBD2 (5 bases). The CDR3 is 15 amino acids. Trimming shortened V by 1 base and J by 4 bases, and 15 bases separated the two germline ends. Germline CDR1 and CDR2: SQVTM and ANQGSEA. The DNA for the CDR3 is TGCAGCGTTGAAGTAAGCGGAGCGCGCGCAGATACGCAGTATTTT. Protein product: CSVEVSGARADTQYF.

V and J are TRBV18 and TRBJ2-4, with 8 bases matching TRBD1. With the DNA end fitting TRBJ2-7 better, the J assignment may be wrong. This CDR3 contains 18 residues. The V gene's germline CDR1 is KGHSH and CDR2 LQKENI. Here the CDR3 DNA reads TGTGCCAGCTCACCACGGCCACCAGGGGGGACAGGCCACTACGAGCAGTACTTC. This gives the protein CASSPRPPGGTGHYEQYF.

The chain combines TRBV4-2 with TRBJ2-7, with TRBD2 matching over 9 bases. The CDR3 length is 17 residues. Germline CDR1 is LGHNA and CDR2 is YNFKEQ. The V segment lost 4 bases and the J segment 2 bases; nucleotides outside the gene matches: 12. The CDR3 region is CASSPLNGLAQTYEQYF. Written as DNA, the CDR3 is TGTGCCAGCAGCCCGTTAAACGGACTAGCGCAAACCTACGAGCAGTACTTC.

This clonotype was counted a few times. This CDR3 reads CASSLSTQETQYF. CDR3 nucleotides: TGTGCCAGCAGCTTATCCACACAAGAGACCCAGTACTTC. The chain employs TRBV7-9 and TRBJ2-5; D not certain. Trimming cost V 2 bases and J 2 bases, with 6 bases left between them. CDR1 is SEHNR and CDR2 is FQNEAQ in the germline V gene (reference sequence). CDR3 length: 13 residues.

This clonotype was detected only a few times. The chain employs TRBV20-1 and TRBJ2-1; 14 bases are a match to TRBD2. V gave up 3 bases and J gave up 2 bases; unmatched junction bases: 9. The CDR3 is 18 residues long. CDR1 is DFQATT and CDR2 is SNEGSKA in the germline V gene (reference sequence). The CDR3 spells CSASQPGLAGATYNEQFF. CDR3 DNA sequence: TGCAGTGCTAGCCAACCGGGACTAGCGGGAGCCACCTACAATGAGCAGTTCTTC.

The sample holds a few counts of this clonotype. This chain joins TRBV7-2 and TRBJ1-5, with D possibly being TRBD1 (5 bases). V was clipped by 4 bases and J by 5 bases, with 15 bases between them. Germline V gives CDR1 SGHTA, CDR2 FQGNSA. The CDR3 extends over 15 amino acids. The CDR3 spells CASSSGGYLDQPQHF. Here the CDR3 DNA reads TGTGCCAGCAGCTCTGGGGGGTACCTAGATCAGCCCCAGCATTTT.

The chain combines TRBV29-1 with TRBJ2-5; the D is unclear. CDR3 length: 11 amino acids. CDR1 SQVTM and CDR2 ANQGSEA come from the germline V gene. The CDR3 here is CSVAQKGTQYF. The CDR3 DNA reads as TGCAGTGTCGCCCAGAAGGGGACCCAGTACTTC.

This clonotype was seen more than once but under ten times. This rearrangement joins TRBV5-1 to TRBJ2-5; D gene ambiguous. The CDR3 extends over 13 amino acids. Trimming left V 1 base short and J 1 base short, with 5 bases between. Germline assignment: CDR1 SGHRS and CDR2 YFSETQ. The CDR3 is CASSLNSQETQYF. In DNA, the CDR3 is TGCGCCAGCAGCTTGAACAGCCAAGAGACCCAGTACTTC.

The gene calls are TRBV6-5 and TRBJ2-7, with D tentatively TRBD1 (6 bases). The assigned J gene may be wrong: the sequence end matches TRBJ2-5 better. The CDR3 consists of 13 residues. Germline assignment: CDR1 MNHEY and CDR2 SVGAGI. The CDR3 spells CASRQGFPETQYF. CDR3 DNA sequence: TGTGCCAGCAGACAGGGTTTCCCAGAGACCCAGTACTTC.

The chain employs TRBV28 and TRBJ2-7; TRBD1 matches at 8 bases. From germline, CDR1 is MDHEN and CDR2 SYDVKM. The CDR3 runs 15 residues. The V segment lost 5 bases and the J segment 0 bases; nucleotides outside the gene matches: 6. In DNA, the CDR3 is TGTGCCAGCAGTACTCGGACAGGGAGCTCCTACGAGCAGTACTTC. Protein sequence: CASSTRTGSSYEQYF. The full variable domain, its missing parts supplied by reference TRBV28 and TRBJ2-7, is DVKVTQSSRYLVKRTGEKVFLECVQDMDHENMFWYRQDPGLGLRLIYFSYDVKMKEKGDIPEGYSVSREKKERFSLILESASTNQTSMYLCASSTRTGSSYEQYFGPGTRLTVT.

J is TRBJ2-5 and V is TRBV7-2, with TRBD1 matching 7 bases. Germline loops: CDR1 SGHTA, CDR2 FQGNSA. The CDR3 loop spans 15 amino acids. Trimming removed 1 base from V and 1 base from J; junction bases left unmatched: 3. The CDR3 protein is CASSLGGQIQETQYF. CDR3 nucleotides: TGTGCCAGCAGCTTAGGGGGACAGATCCAAGAGACCCAGTACTTC.

The V call is TRBV2, the J call TRBJ2-1, with TRBD2 identical over 9 bases. The junction had 6 bases not matched to a gene; V was cut back by 11 bases and J by 4 bases. Looked up from germline, CDR1 is SNHLY and CDR2 is FYNNEI. The CDR3 is made up of 13 amino acids. CDR3 sequence: CASGTSTYNEQFF. The CDR3 DNA reads TGTGCCTCCGGGACTAGCACGTACAATGAGCAGTTCTTC.

The table lists this clonotype with a few counts. V is TRBV9 and J is TRBJ1-1; D remains unclear. Trimming pared 2 bases from V and 4 bases from J, leaving 9 bases between. The CDR3 runs to 13 residues. CDR1 is SGDLS and CDR2 is YYNGEE in the germline V gene. The CDR3 region has the DNA TGTGCCAGCAGCGTTTATCAGGCCACTGAAGCTTTCTTT. It codes for CASSVYQATEAFF.

This clonotype was detected a few times. The rearrangement links TRBV10-3 to TRBJ2-3; 9 bases match TRBD2. With V trimmed by 3 bases and J by 1 base, 11 bases remained unmatched. Germline lookup yields CDR1 ENHRY and CDR2 SYGVKD. This CDR3 has 18 residues. The CDR3 DNA follows: TGTGCCATCAGTGACCCGGGACTAGCAGGCTCGGGCACAGATACGCAGTATTTT. Translating gives CAISDPGLAGSGTDTQYF.

CDR3 protein: CASSYRTGGYEQYF. As DNA, the CDR3 is TGTGCCAGCAGTTACCGGACAGGAGGCTACGAGCAGTACTTC. The chain couples TRBV6-6 to TRBJ2-5; 7 bases agree with TRBD1. The DNA matches TRBJ2-7 better at its end, which makes the J call doubtful. The CDR3 sequence is 14 residues long. The germline V gene encodes CDR1 MNHNY and CDR2 SVGAGI (reference sequence).

J is TRBJ1-6 and V is TRBV14; no clear D gene. Trimming removed 4 bases from V and 4 bases from J, with 14 bases in between. CDR3 length equals 16 residues. Germline lookup yields CDR1 SGHDN and CDR2 FVKESK. The CDR3 nucleotides read TGTGCCAGCAGCCTCGCCCCCGGCCGATATAATTCACCCCTCCACTTT. It translates to CASSLAPGRYNSPLHF. The whole variable domain, filled in from reference TRBV14 and TRBJ1-6, reads EAGVTQFPSHSVIEKGQTVTLRCDPISGHDNLYWYRRVMGKEIKFLLHFVKESKQDESGMPNNRFLAERTGGTYSTLKVQPAELEDSGVYFCASSLAPGRYNSPLHFGNGTRLTVT.

This sequence joins TRBV7-9 and TRBJ2-5, with 10 positions matching TRBD1. The germline V gene encodes CDR1 SEHNR and CDR2 FQNEAQ (reference sequence). V was pared by 5 bases and J by 11 bases, with 11 bases of the junction left unmatched. CDR3 size: 14 residues. CDR3 DNA: TGTGCCAGCAGCAGAGGGACAGGGGACAATGAGCAGTACTTC. Protein: CASSRGTGDNEQYF.

This clonotype was observed a handful of times. One junction end disagrees with the germline gene, perhaps due to a read error. The gene calls are TRBV18 and TRBJ1-4; weak D call: TRBD1 (6 bases). The germline gives CDR1 KGHSH, CDR2 LQKENI. The CDR3 runs to 16 residues. The DNA of the CDR3 is TGTGCCAGCTCGCCACCGATGATGGCAGGGGATGAAAAACTGTTTTTT. This translates into CASSPPMMAGDEKLFF.

This chain links TRBV2 with TRBJ2-3; 11 nucleotides agree with TRBD2. CDR3 length: 15 residues. Germline CDR1 SNHLY, CDR2 FYNNEI. The J segment lost 2 bases and the V segment lost 5 bases, leaving 3 bases of the junction unmatched. CDR3 region: CASSNSGRATDTQYF. CDR3 DNA: TGTGCCAGCAGTAATAGCGGGAGGGCCACAGATACGCAGTATTTT.

In the case of this clonotype: One end of the junction varies from germline; a read error may be responsible. The rearrangement uses TRBV12-3 or TRBV12-4 and TRBJ2-5; perhaps TRBD2 as D (5 bases). The CDR3 is 15 residues long. CDR3 loop: CASSLSSARPEAQYF. CDR3 in DNA: TGTGCCAGCAGTTTAAGTAGCGCGCGACCAGAGGCCCAGTACTTC.

The V and J genes are TRBV20-1 and TRBJ2-5; TRBD2 might be the D (5 bases). CDR1 DFQATT and CDR2 SNEGSKA come from the germline V gene (reference sequence). The CDR3 consists of 14 residues. V shed 5 bases and J shed 4 bases, with 17 bases lying between them. CDR3 sequence (DNA): TGCAGTGCTCAAGTCGTCGGGGAGAGAGAGACCCAGTACTTC. It translates to CSAQVVGERETQYF.